This entry lists 13 T cell receptor beta chains sequenced from one sample in a study of spatial heterogeneity in lung cancer. This sample's time point: blood at routine non-recurrence follow-up after resection. From the 5' RACE reads, TCRdb called clonotypes with MiXCR, one entry per CDR3 protein. Of 42,000 or so distinct CDR3 sequences in the sample, roughly 10% were seen once. Material: PBMCs, obtained at follow-up. These TCRs come from a female donor with early-stage non-small cell lung cancer.

This clonotype was seen only a few times. The J gene is TRBJ2-1, the V gene TRBV5-1; 8 bases line up with TRBD2. CDR1 is SGHRS, CDR2 YFSETQ, per germline. Unmatched junction bases numbered 1, after V lost 0 bases and J lost 2 bases. The CDR3 has 15 residues. The CDR3 is CASSLDSGTYNEQFF. The CDR3 bases are TGCGCCAGCAGCTTGGATAGCGGGACCTACAATGAGCAGTTCTTC.

In this sample, this clonotype turned up many times. The chain is built from TRBV19 and TRBJ2-7; 9 bases are shared with TRBD1. Germline lookup yields CDR1 LNHDA and CDR2 SQIVND (reference sequence). The CDR3 runs to 14 residues. Trimming at V came to 3 bases and at J to 7 bases, leaving 7 bases not matched to a gene. The CDR3 bases are TGTGCCAGTAGTATCCCCGGGACAGGGACAGAGCAGTACTTC. Amino acid sequence: CASSIPGTGTEQYF. The variable domain in full, with the rest retrieved from reference TRBV19 and TRBJ2-7, is DGGITQSPKYLFRKEGQNVTLSCEQNLNHDAMYWYRQDPGQGLRLIYYSQIVNDFQKGDIAEGYSVSREKKESFPLTVTSAQKNPTAFYLCASSIPGTGTEQYFGPGTRLTVT.

This clonotype has more than one count but fewer than ten. This chain uses TRBV9 with TRBJ2-2; a weak D match, TRBD2 (6 bases). This CDR3 has 14 amino acids. The germline CDR1 and CDR2 sequences are SGDLS and YYNGEE. V was trimmed by 3 bases and J by 4 bases, leaving 10 bases between them. CDR3 sequence reads: CASSAGLRTGELFF. CDR3 DNA sequence: TGTGCCAGCAGCGCGGGACTCCGCACCGGGGAGCTGTTTTTT.

The chain employs TRBV4-1 and TRBJ1-2; 10 positions agree with TRBD1. CDR3 length equals 14 residues. CDR1 MGHRA and CDR2 YSYEKL come from the germline V gene. After removal of 4 bases from V and 7 bases from J, the junction contained 6 bases not matched to a gene. The CDR3 sequence: CASSPGTGDRGYTF. The CDR3, as DNA: TGCGCCAGCAGCCCCGGGACAGGGGATCGTGGCTACACCTTC.

This clonotype was counted ten times or more. The V and J genes are TRBV2 and TRBJ1-4; 7 bases are shared with TRBD1. V shed 6 bases, J shed 5 bases, and the junction held 9 bases outside the gene matches. The CDR3 sequence is 15 residues long. In germline, CDR1 is SNHLY, CDR2 FYNNEI. This CDR3 reads CASREREQGNEKLFF. The CDR3 DNA reads as TGTGCCAGCAGGGAGCGGGAACAGGGGAATGAAAAACTGTTTTTT. The full variable domain, in which reference TRBV2 and TRBJ1-4 provide the parts outside the CDR3, is EPEVTQTPSHQVTQMGQEVILRCVPISNHLYFYWYRQILGQKVEFLVSFYNNEISEKSEIFDDQFSVERPDGSNFTLKIRSTKLEDSAMYFCASREREQGNEKLFFGSGTQLSVL.

The chain carries TRBV19 and TRBJ1-2, with D possibly matching TRBD1 (5 bases). V was clipped by 0 bases and J by 6 bases, with 11 bases between them. The germline CDR1 and CDR2 sequences are LNHDA and SQIVND (reference sequence). The CDR3 length is 14 residues. DNA for the CDR3: TGTGCCAGTAGTATAGATCGGGGGATCGATGGCTACACCTTC. Encoded protein: CASSIDRGIDGYTF.

Ten or more counts support this clonotype. V and J are TRBV11-2 and TRBJ1-5, with 7 bases fitting TRBD1. Losses at the gene ends were 5 bases for V and 6 bases for J; bases not matched to a gene: 7. Germline V gene lookup returns CDR1 SGHAT and CDR2 FQNNGV. This CDR3 is built from 14 residues. CDR3 nucleotide sequence: TGTGCCAGCAGCCGACAGGGATCAAGTCAGCCCCAGCATTTT. It encodes CASSRQGSSQPQHF.

This rearrangement joins TRBV9 to TRBJ1-4, with D tentatively TRBD1 (6 bases). The CDR3 loop spans 13 amino acids. Germline V lookup: CDR1 SGDLS, CDR2 YYNGEE. V lost 4 bases and J lost 5, with 9 bases in between. This CDR3 is CASSQDRNEKLFF. In DNA, the CDR3 is TGTGCCAGCAGCCAGGACAGAAATGAAAAACTGTTTTTT.

This clonotype was picked up many times. J is TRBJ2-3 and V is TRBV9, with 13 bases fitting TRBD2. This CDR3 contains 19 residues. V trimming: 3 bases; J trimming: 1 base; junction bases outside the gene matches: 11. Looked up from germline, CDR1 is SGDLS and CDR2 is YYNGEE. The CDR3 DNA is TGTGCCAGCAGCGCCGACGGGACTAGCGGGACCTGGGGCACAGATACGCAGTATTTT. It is translated as CASSADGTSGTWGTDTQYF.

In this sample, this clonotype turned up many times. V gene TRBV6-2 or TRBV6-3 combines with J gene TRBJ2-6, with D perhaps given as TRBD1 or TRBD2 (5 bases each). The germline V gene encodes CDR1 MNHEY and CDR2 SVGEGT. The CDR3 spans 13 residues. The germline V and J ends were trimmed by 8 bases and 8 bases, with 13 bases remaining between them. CDR3 protein: CASAYSGPNVLTF. As DNA, the CDR3 is TGTGCCAGCGCTTACTCGGGGCCCAACGTCCTGACTTTC.

The chain couples TRBV6-2 or TRBV6-3 to TRBJ2-7, with D perhaps being TRBD1 or TRBD2 (5 bases each). Germline V gene lookup returns CDR1 MNHEY and CDR2 SVGEGT. Trimming removed 8 bases at V and 1 base at J, with 15 bases between. The CDR3 loop spans 14 amino acids. Here the CDR3 reads CASRDSGPSYEQYF. The CDR3 DNA is TGTGCCAGCCGAGACTCGGGACCATCCTACGAGCAGTACTTC.

This clonotype was picked up many times. V gene TRBV20-1 combines with J gene TRBJ2-7, with TRBD1 matching 7 bases. The V segment lost 6 bases and the J segment 4 bases; nucleotides outside the gene matches: 9. The CDR3 totals 13 residues. Germline lookup yields CDR1 DFQATT and CDR2 SNEGSKA (reference sequence). The CDR3: CSARQGLGYEQYF. The CDR3 DNA follows: TGCAGTGCCCGACAGGGTTTAGGGTACGAGCAGTACTTC.

This clonotype was picked up many times. The rearrangement links TRBV4-2 to TRBJ1-1; the D is unclear. The CDR3 length is 12 residues. Germline V gene sequence: CDR1 LGHNA, CDR2 YNFKEQ. V dropped 5 bases and J dropped 1 base, with 5 bases sitting between them. The DNA for the CDR3 is TGTGCCAGCAGCAGACAGAACACTGAAGCTTTCTTT. It translates to CASSRQNTEAFF.